The 16 T cell receptor beta chains listed next were all sequenced from one sample in a study of T cell repertoires in cytomegalovirus infection. Using its own MiXCR run on the reads, TCRdb lists one record per CDR3 protein. Of about 180,000 distinct CDR3 sequences listed, around an eighth are singletons. The specimen sequenced was PBMCs. The source of these receptors is a human donor in good health (CMV status not recorded). Some clones in this sample may be carry-over from other donors' samples.

This clonotype was seen repeatedly, ten times or more. This rearrangement joins TRBV6-2 or TRBV6-3 to TRBJ2-1, with 9 bases aligning to TRBD2. The V and J ends lost 2 bases and 6 bases, in that order; junction bases with no gene match: 14. This CDR3 region has 18 residues. CDR1 and CDR2 from the germline V gene are MNHEY and SVGEGT. The DNA of the CDR3 is TGTGCCAGCAGTTACCCCAGTATCCGGCGGGAGGGCCCCAATGAGCAGTTCTTC. Translation: CASSYPSIRREGPNEQFF.

This clonotype was recorded many times. The CDR3 protein is CASSQEMGEVSEAFF. CDR3 sequence (DNA): TGCGCCAGCAGCCAAGAAATGGGAGAGGTCTCCGAAGCTTTCTTT. This chain uses TRBV4-3 with TRBJ1-1; D uncertain. The CDR3 extends over 15 amino acids. Looked up from germline, CDR1 is LGHNA and CDR2 is YSLEER. V lost 0 bases and J lost 8, with 16 bases in between.

In this sample, this clonotype turned up a few times. This sequence joins TRBV9 and TRBJ2-6, with D perhaps matching TRBD1 (6 bases). CDR1 and CDR2 (germline): SGDLS, YYNGEE. Trimming cost V 4 bases and J 0 bases, with 20 bases left between them. This CDR3 has 19 residues. This CDR3 reads CASSKTGLEGFSGANVLTF. The DNA for the CDR3 is TGTGCCAGCAGCAAAACAGGGCTCGAAGGTTTCTCTGGGGCCAACGTCCTGACTTTC.

The rearrangement links TRBV3-1 to TRBJ1-3; 8 bases map to TRBD1. The CDR3 is 16 residues long. The V gene's germline CDR1 is LGHDT and CDR2 YNNKEL (reference sequence). The V and J ends lost 2 bases and 4 bases, in that order; junction bases with no gene match: 7. The CDR3 DNA reads TGTGCCAGCAGCCAACGAACAGGGGGATCAGGAAACACCATATATTTT. Protein: CASSQRTGGSGNTIYF. The full variable domain, with the rest looked up from reference TRBV3-1 and TRBJ1-3, is DTAVSQTPKYLVTQMGNDKSIKCEQNLGHDTMYWYKQDSKKFLKIMFSYNNKELIINETVPNRFSPKSPDKAHLNLHINSLELGDSAVYFCASSQRTGGSGNTIYFGEGSWLTVV.

This clonotype appeared many times. V is TRBV7-2 and J is TRBJ1-2, with D maybe TRBD1 (6 bases). Per germline, CDR1 SGHTA and CDR2 FQGNSA. The CDR3 runs 17 residues. Trimming took off 0 bases at V and 4 bases at J, with 18 bases between the two ends. The CDR3 loop reads CASSLALRLGQIYGYTF. The DNA for the CDR3 is TGTGCCAGCAGCTTAGCGCTCCGACTAGGACAGATCTATGGCTACACCTTC.

There are many counts of this clonotype. The chain links TRBV25-1 to TRBJ2-5; 7 bases map to TRBD1. With 1 base clipped from V and 3 bases from J, the junction kept 8 bases outside the gene matches. The germline gives CDR1 MGHDK, CDR2 SYGVNS. The CDR3 spans 16 residues. This CDR3 is CASSESRGLEKETQYF. The CDR3 nucleotides read TGTGCCAGCAGTGAATCTAGGGGGCTCGAGAAAGAGACCCAGTACTTC.

The chain joins TRBV29-1 to TRBJ1-4; D unresolved. CDR1 is SQVTM and CDR2 is ANQGSEA in the germline V gene. This CDR3 region has 13 residues. The germline V and J ends were trimmed by 4 bases and 8 bases, with 14 bases remaining between them. CDR3 sequence (DNA): TGCAGCGTTGCCCCCCAGGTTGGAGAAAAACTGTTTTTT. Translating it yields CSVAPQVGEKLFF.

This clonotype was observed at least ten times. The chain employs TRBV25-1 and TRBJ1-4; D is possibly TRBD1 (5 bases). The CDR3 runs to 15 residues. The ends were cut back, 3 bases at V and 0 bases at J, with 8 bases in the middle. In germline, CDR1 is MGHDK, CDR2 SYGVNS. Here the CDR3 reads CASSEGQPTNEKLFF. The CDR3 bases are TGTGCCAGCAGTGAGGGGCAGCCAACTAATGAAAAACTGTTTTTT.

In its sample, this clonotype was seen many times. The chain is built from TRBV19 and TRBJ2-1, with 9 bases aligning to TRBD1. The CDR3 is 14 amino acids. The ends lost 1 base at V and 15 bases at J; junction bases unmatched: 10. CDR1 is LNHDA, CDR2 SQIVND, per germline (reference sequence). The CDR3 DNA sequence: TGTGCCAGTAGTATAGCGGGACCGGGACAGGGTCCGTTCTTC. Its translation is CASSIAGPGQGPFF.

A few counts support this clonotype. This chain uses TRBV28 with TRBJ2-7; TRBD1 agrees at 10 bases. The CDR3 spans 13 residues. Trimming at V came to 10 bases and at J to 6 bases, leaving 9 bases not matched to a gene. Germline V gene data show CDR1 as MDHEN and CDR2 as SYDVKM. The CDR3 is CATSPRTGGEQYF. DNA for the CDR3: TGTGCCACTAGCCCGCGGACAGGGGGCGAGCAGTACTTC.

This clonotype came up a few times. The CDR3 coding sequence is TGTGCCAGCCGGAGGCGGCAGGGTCAAACCGGGGAGCTGTTTTTT. Its protein product is CASRRRQGQTGELFF. The chain employs TRBV28 and TRBJ2-2; the D call may be TRBD1 or TRBD2 (5 bases each). The ends were cut back, 8 bases at V and 5 bases at J, with 18 bases in the middle. The CDR3 has 15 residues. The V gene's germline CDR1 is MDHEN and CDR2 SYDVKM.

In the case of this clonotype: A much larger clonotype is one base distant, so this may be a read error. The chain has TRBV7-2 and TRBJ2-7; TRBD2 might be the D (5 bases). This CDR3 contains 13 residues. V dropped 0 bases and J dropped 6 bases, with 9 bases sitting between them. Germline V gives CDR1 SGHTA, CDR2 FQGNSA. CDR3 sequence (DNA): TGTGCCAGCAGCTTAGCGCGGGCGTTCGAGCAGTACTTC. It yields the protein CASSLARAFEQYF.

In this sample, this clonotype turned up many times. This chain links TRBV7-6 with TRBJ2-5, with D perhaps TRBD2 (6 bases). The CDR3 runs 13 residues. With 3 bases removed from V and 5 bases from J, the gap between germline ends came to 10 bases. Per germline, CDR1 SGHVS and CDR2 FNYEAQ. CDR3 nucleotides: TGTGCCAGCAGCTTGGGGACTCCGGAGACCCAGTACTTC. This codes for CASSLGTPETQYF.

The chain joins TRBV29-1 to TRBJ1-1; D is perhaps TRBD1 (6 bases). Deletions cut 2 bases from V and 6 bases from J, with 13 bases between. CDR3 size: 13 residues. The germline CDR1 and CDR2 sequences are SQVTM and ANQGSEA. The CDR3 DNA follows: TGCAGCGTTGAATCTCCGACAGGACCTGAAGCTTTCTTT. Translated, it gives CSVESPTGPEAFF.

The CDR3 DNA reads as TGTGCCAGCAGCTTAGACAGAGGGATTGAAGCTTTCTTT. As protein: CASSLDRGIEAFF. This chain links TRBV11-2 with TRBJ1-1; the D is unclear. This CDR3 comprises 13 residues. Germline values: CDR1 SGHAT, CDR2 FQNNGV. Trimming pared 0 bases from V and 7 bases from J, leaving 9 bases between.

This chain uses TRBV27 with TRBJ1-3; 8 bases map to TRBD1. Germline CDR1 MNHEY, CDR2 SMNVEV (reference sequence). This CDR3 contains 17 residues. V shed 0 bases and J 0 bases; nucleotides not matched to a gene: 4. CDR3 sequence: CASSLSAGGASGNTIYF. The CDR3 DNA sequence: TGTGCCAGCAGTTTATCGGCAGGGGGCGCCTCTGGAAACACCATATATTTT.